What follows are 17 T cell receptor beta chains derived from one specimen sequenced in a study of neurological immune-mediated disorders. Time point meaning: technical triplicate 3. TCRdb ran MiXCR on the 5' RACE reads and lists one entry per CDR3 protein. Of some 48,000 distinct CDR3 sequences listed, about 22% are singletons. Sequencing was carried out using PBMCs. All receptors come from a man between 60 and 75 years old with HTLV-1-associated myelopathy (HAM/TSP).

By its share, this clonotype is medium-sized. V usage is TRBV2 and J usage is TRBJ1-6; D gene ambiguous. The ends were cut back, 7 bases at V and 7 bases at J, with 17 bases in the middle. The CDR3 length is 15 residues. The germline CDR1 and CDR2 sequences are SNHLY and FYNNEI. The CDR3 bases are TGTGCCAGCACCGACCCCGCAGTCGGGAATTCACCCCTCCACTTT. Its protein product is CASTDPAVGNSPLHF.

There are many counts of this clonotype. The chain is built from TRBV20-1 and TRBJ2-3, with no clear D. Between the trimmed V and J ends, which lost 7 bases and 0 bases, there was a span of 11 bases. In germline, CDR1 is DFQATT, CDR2 SNEGSKA (reference sequence). The CDR3 has 13 amino acids. CDR3 bases: TGCAGTGGACTTTCTGACAGCACAGATACGCAGTATTTT. It is translated as CSGLSDSTDTQYF.

The chain employs TRBV20-1 and TRBJ2-3; TRBD2 matches 8 bases. This CDR3 spans 14 amino acids. Germline-derived CDR1 and CDR2 are DFQATT and SNEGSKA (reference sequence). Germline trimming cut 5 bases from V and 6 bases from J; bases unmatched to any gene: 10. In DNA, the CDR3 is TGCAGTGCTTGGACTAGCAGGATGTCCGATACGCAGTATTTT. Translated, it gives CSAWTSRMSDTQYF.

Ten or more counts support this clonotype. The gene calls are TRBV4-1 and TRBJ2-7; 8 bases agree with TRBD2. This CDR3 comprises 18 residues. Germline V gene sequence: CDR1 MGHRA, CDR2 YSYEKL. With V trimmed by 4 bases and J by 1 base, 15 bases remained unmatched. CDR3: CASSLDLVGSGMSYEQYF. The CDR3 DNA sequence: TGCGCCAGCAGCCTGGACCTTGTGGGTAGCGGGATGTCCTACGAGCAGTACTTC.

In its sample, this clonotype was seen many times. J is TRBJ2-3 and V is TRBV20-1; the match to TRBD2 covers 10 bases. Germline values: CDR1 DFQATT, CDR2 SNEGSKA (reference sequence). The junction had 5 bases not matched to a gene; V was cut back by 0 bases and J by 2 bases. The CDR3 runs 16 residues. In nucleotides, the CDR3 is TGCAGTGCTAGAGAGTTTAGCGGGAGGAACACAGATACGCAGTATTTT. It yields the protein CSAREFSGRNTDTQYF.

Many counts were recorded for this clonotype. The chain carries TRBV30 and TRBJ2-3; weak D call: TRBD1 (5 bases). V was trimmed by 1 base and J by 4 bases, leaving 9 bases between them. The length of the CDR3 is 13 residues. The germline CDR1 and CDR2 sequences are GTSNPN and SVGIG (reference sequence). DNA of the CDR3: TGTGCCTGGAGTGGCAGGGCCCCAGATACGCAGTATTTT. Amino acid sequence: CAWSGRAPDTQYF. Filled out from reference TRBV30 and TRBJ2-3, the complete variable domain reads SQTIHQWPATLVQPVGSPLSLECTVEGTSNPNLYWYRQAAGRGLQLLFYSVGIGQISSEVPQNLSASRPQDRQFILSSKKLLLSDSGFYLCAWSGRAPDTQYFGPGTRLTVL.

The chain joins TRBV7-8 to TRBJ2-5; TRBD2 is a possible D gene (6 bases). The V end lost 7 bases, the J end lost 5 bases, and 14 bases lay between the germline ends. The CDR3 contains 13 residues. CDR1 SGHVS and CDR2 FQNEAQ come from the germline V gene. The CDR3 coding sequence is TGTGCCAGCAAGCCGCGGGGCGAGGAGACCCAGTACTTC. Translated: CASKPRGEETQYF. The entire variable domain, with the rest obtained from reference TRBV7-8 and TRBJ2-5, is as follows: GAGVSQSPRYKVAKRGQDVALRCDPISGHVSLFWYQQALGQGPEFLTYFQNEAQLDKSGLPSDRFFAERPEGSVSTLKIQRTQQEDSAVYLCASKPRGEETQYFGPGTRLLVL.

Ten or more counts support this clonotype. The chain carries TRBV7-2 and TRBJ2-6, with D perhaps being TRBD1 or TRBD2 (5 bases each). The CDR3 runs 14 residues. Trimming removed 7 bases at V and 2 bases at J, with 9 bases between. Germline V lookup: CDR1 SGHTA, CDR2 FQGNSA. CDR3 in DNA: TGTGCCAGCACTGGGGGAACTGGGGCCAACGTCCTGACTTTC. Its translation: CASTGGTGANVLTF.

The gene calls are TRBV4-3 and TRBJ2-4; 9 nucleotides agree with TRBD2. Germline CDR1 LGHNA, CDR2 YSLEER. The CDR3 runs 17 residues. With 0 bases clipped from V and 9 bases from J, the junction kept 12 bases outside the gene matches. The CDR3 protein is CASSQDSGGLRPSIQYF. The CDR3 DNA sequence: TGCGCCAGCAGCCAAGACAGCGGGGGGCTCCGACCAAGCATTCAGTACTTC.

At least ten counts were recorded for this clonotype. The gene calls are TRBV12-3 or TRBV12-4 and TRBJ1-1; 9 nucleotides align to TRBD1. The CDR3 has 13 amino acids. V lost 6 bases to trimming and J lost 4 bases; unmatched junction nucleotides: 3. The CDR3 loop is CASRGQGSTEAFF. CDR3 bases: TGTGCCAGCAGGGGACAGGGATCCACTGAAGCTTTCTTT.

This clonotype was counted at least ten times. This rearrangement joins TRBV5-1 to TRBJ1-4, with D unclear. V lost 0 bases to trimming and J lost 2 bases, with 5 bases between them. In germline, CDR1 is SGHRS, CDR2 YFSETQ. The CDR3 is 14 amino acids. The CDR3 sequence is CASSLAATNEKLFF. The CDR3 DNA reads TGCGCCAGCAGCTTGGCGGCCACTAATGAAAAACTGTTTTTT.

This clonotype was seen at least ten times. This chain uses TRBV27 with TRBJ1-6; D not certain. From germline, CDR1 is MNHEY and CDR2 SMNVEV (reference sequence). Trimming took off 5 bases at V and 6 bases at J, with 5 bases between the two ends. This CDR3 spans 12 amino acids. DNA for the CDR3: TGTGCCAGCAGTCCACGTAATTCACCCCTCCACTTT. Its protein is CASSPRNSPLHF.

This clonotype came up many times. The V call is TRBV5-1, the J call TRBJ2-7; D is ambiguous. The germline V gene encodes CDR1 SGHRS and CDR2 YFSETQ. Trimming shortened V by 4 bases and J by 6 bases, and 14 bases separated the two germline ends. CDR3 size: 13 residues. This CDR3 reads CASSALVGREQYF. The CDR3 nucleotides are TGCGCCAGCAGCGCGCTGGTTGGACGCGAGCAGTACTTC. Full variable domain (rest looked up from reference TRBV5-1 and TRBJ2-7): KAGVTQTPRYLIKTRGQQVTLSCSPISGHRSVSWYQQTPGQGLQFLFEYFSETQRNKGNFPGRFSGRQFSNSRSEMNVSTLELGDSALYLCASSALVGREQYFGPGTRLTVT.

The table lists this clonotype with a few counts. The chain is built from TRBV11-2 and TRBJ2-1; D unresolved. V lost 4 bases, J lost 10 bases, and 14 bases lay in between. The CDR3 contains 13 residues. CDR1 and CDR2 from the germline V gene are SGHAT and FQNNGV. DNA for the CDR3: TGTGCCAGCAGCTCATCCCAGAAGTTGGAGCAGTTCTTC. Its translation is CASSSSQKLEQFF.

This clonotype was seen once. A read error may explain this, as a much larger clone is one base away. This chain joins TRBV5-1 and TRBJ1-2; D gene ambiguous. The germline V gene has CDR1 SGHRS and CDR2 YFSETQ. The CDR3 loop spans 12 amino acids. CDR3 in amino acids: CASSLDTYGCTF. DNA of the CDR3: TGCGCCAGCAGCTTGGACACCTATGGCTGCACCTTC.

This clonotype was picked up many times. The chain uses TRBV24-1 and TRBJ2-2; D perhaps matches TRBD2 (6 bases). Per the germline V gene, CDR1 is KGHDR and CDR2 is SFDVKD. The CDR3 runs to 15 residues. V lost 3 bases to trimming and J lost 6 bases, with 13 bases between them. DNA for the CDR3: TGTGCCACCAGTGATCGGGACTTACCGGCCGGGGAGCTGTTTTTT. This translates into CATSDRDLPAGELFF.

The V gene is TRBV12-3 or TRBV12-4, the J gene TRBJ2-4, with D possibly being TRBD1 or TRBD2 (6 bases each). The V and J ends lost 6 bases and 15 bases respectively, with 21 bases between them. This CDR3 has 13 residues. CDR3 in DNA: TGTGCCAGCAGGGCCGGCCCGGGGGCCGCCCCGTACTTC. Residues: CASRAGPGAAPYF.